Presented here are 9 T cell receptor beta chains from one specimen sequenced in a study of blood T cell repertoires in COVID-19. Assay used: immunoSEQ multiplex PCR; TCRdb lists only in-frame clones, some missing. The profile shows a few hundred thousand clones, 88% of them singletons. The sequenced sample was peripheral blood. The receptors shown here come from a woman between 25 and 40 years old with acute or convalescent COVID-19.

In this sample, this clone turned up once. CDR3 DNA sequence: TGTGCCAGCAGCCAAATTACAGGGACCTACGAGCAGTACTTC. Its translation: CASSQITGTYEQYF. The chain recombines TRBV3-1 (or the pseudogene TRBV3-2) with TRBJ2-7, with D possibly matching TRBD1 (6 bases). The V end lost 2 bases, the J end lost 2 bases, and 10 bases lay between the germline ends. Germline lookup yields CDR1 LGHDT and CDR2 YNNKEL (reference sequence). CDR3 size: 14 residues.

This chain links TRBV7-7 with TRBJ1-1, with D uncertain. V was shortened by 5 bases and J by 0 bases, with 7 bases between the two germline ends. Germline assignment: CDR1 SSHAT and CDR2 FNYEAQ (reference sequence). There are 13 residues in the CDR3. The CDR3 is CASSRNLNTEAFF. CDR3 in DNA: TGTGCCAGCAGCAGAAACTTGAACACTGAAGCTTTCTTT.

This chain connects TRBV19 to TRBJ2-2; D is possibly TRBD1 (6 bases). The CDR3 loop spans 11 amino acids. Germline V gene data show CDR1 as LNHDA and CDR2 as SQIVND (reference sequence). CDR3 nucleotides: TGTGCGGCAGGGGCCACCGGGGAGCTGTTTTTT. Translation gives CAAGATGELFF.

This chain links TRBV5-1 with TRBJ2-3; TRBD2 agrees at 7 bases. The CDR3 contains 15 residues. The germline CDR1 and CDR2 sequences are SGHRS and YFSETQ. Trimming took 5 bases from V and 5 from J; bases not matched to a gene: 11. The CDR3 sequence: CASRPGLVVKDTQYF. CDR3 sequence (DNA): TGCGCCAGCAGACCTGGACTAGTCGTAAAAGATACGCAGTATTTT. Looking up the rest from reference TRBV5-1 and TRBJ2-3 gives the full variable domain: KAGVTQTPRYLIKTRGQQVTLSCSPISGHRSVSWYQQTPGQGLQFLFEYFSETQRNKGNFPGRFSGRQFSNSRSEMNVSTLELGDSALYLCASRPGLVVKDTQYFGPGTRLTVL.

J is TRBJ1-1 and V is TRBV5-6; TRBD1 matches 8 bases. The CDR3 is 15 amino acids. Germline V gives CDR1 SGHDT, CDR2 YYEEEE. Trimming removed 5 bases from V and 8 bases from J; junction bases left unmatched: 14. This CDR3 is CASSYPGQVKGEAFF. The CDR3 DNA reads TGTGCCAGCAGTTACCCGGGACAGGTGAAGGGGGAAGCTTTCTTT. Combining the CDR3 with reference TRBV5-6 and TRBJ1-1 gives the whole variable domain DAGVTQSPTHLIKTRGQQVTLRCSPKSGHDTVSWYQQALGQGPQFIFQYYEEEERQRGNFPDRFSGHQFPNYSSELNVNALLLGDSALYLCASSYPGQVKGEAFFGQGTRLTVV.

A few counts support this clone. The chain joins TRBV11-3 to TRBJ2-3; 11 bases agree with TRBD2. The CDR3 totals 17 residues. The germline CDR1 and CDR2 sequences are SGHNT and YENEEA. The trim removed 4 bases at V and 0 bases at J, leaving 6 bases unmatched. The CDR3 reads CASSWGLADSSTDTQYF. CDR3 coding DNA: TGTGCCAGCAGCTGGGGACTAGCGGATTCTAGCACAGATACGCAGTATTTT.

This clone appeared once. The chain has TRBV5-1 and TRBJ1-4; 8 bases are a match to TRBD1. The germline V gene encodes CDR1 SGHRS and CDR2 YFSETQ. V shed 1 base, J shed 7 bases, and the junction held 15 bases outside the gene matches. The CDR3 runs 18 residues. The CDR3 DNA follows: TGCGCCAGCAGCTTGCAGGGGGCGAAGAAGGGCTTAGGTGAAAAACTGTTTTTT. As protein: CASSLQGAKKGLGEKLFF.

The chain has TRBV6-5 and TRBJ1-2, with TRBD1 as a possible D gene (6 bases). Trimming cost V 6 bases and J 4 bases, with 18 bases left between them. CDR3 length: 15 residues. CDR1 and CDR2 (germline): MNHEY, SVGAGI. The CDR3 loop is CASSPTGGELYGYTF. CDR3 nucleotides: TGTGCCAGCAGCCCAACGGGGGGCGAACTCTATGGCTACACCTTC.

The rearrangement links TRBV9 to TRBJ1-1, with D unclear. Trimming took 0 bases from V and 0 from J, leaving 9 bases between them. CDR3 size: 15 residues. Germline CDR1 and CDR2: SGDLS and YYNGEE. Here the CDR3 DNA reads TGTGCCAGCAGCGTAGCAGGCAGAATGAACACTGAAGCTTTCTTT. Its translation is CASSVAGRMNTEAFF.